This TCR beta chain came from a study of CD8 T cells in Susac syndrome. Reverse transcription of 0.5 to 1 ug RNA was carried out with random hexamers. TCRdb independently ran MiXCR on the immunoSEQ multiplex PCR reads; one entry per CDR3 protein. The data show some 400,000 distinct CDR3 sequences, approximately 89% seen once. The study sequenced TCR beta in blood CD8+ and CD4+ T cells. Included as multiple sclerosis controls were treatment-naive patients who had stable or active relapsing-remitting disease. Trimming removed 4 bases from V and 2 bases from J; junction bases left unmatched: 7. The germline V gene encodes CDR1 SEHNR and CDR2 FQNEAQ (reference sequence). This CDR3 region has 16 residues.

This receptor was taken from a human donor with multiple sclerosis. Sequencing was performed on CD8+ T cells from PBMCs. The chain carries TRBV7-9 and TRBJ2-3, with 9 bases fitting TRBD2. CDR3 coding DNA: TGTGCCAGCAGCTCGTCTAGCGGGGATGCCACAGATACGCAGTATTTT. Protein product: CASSSSSGDATDTQYF.